The subject of this entry is one T cell receptor (beta chain). Source study methods: Counts of nucleated cells, estimated from reference gene primer amplification, were obtained. Method: immunoSEQ multiplex PCR; TCRdb's copy keeps in-frame clones and lacks some. The D gene and trimming were derived from the DNA, and the V and J assignments and clone size from that table. The table lists fewer than 50,000 clones, around four fifths of them singletons. The data are from a study of blood T cell repertoires in COVID-19. Across the study: The origin of the acute and convalescent COVID-19 samples was the United States, Italy and Spain. T cells, B-cell-depleted T cells, or PBMCs supplied cDNA or gDNA.

V lost 0 bases and J lost 6, with 6 bases in between. The germline V gene has CDR1 WNHNN and CDR2 SYGVQD (reference sequence). The CDR3 length is 12 residues. Sequenced input: peripheral blood. The chain has TRBV10-1 and TRBJ2-7; D gene ambiguous. The source is a man aged 45-65 years with active COVID-19. CDR3 protein: CASSESVGEQYF. Written as DNA, the CDR3 is TGCGCCAGCAGTGAGTCTGTCGGCGAGCAGTACTTC.